This T cell receptor (beta chain) originates from a study of T cell changes during pregnancy in multiple sclerosis. The protocol was immunoSEQ multiplex PCR, while the TCRdb copy is restricted to in-frame clones and leaves out a portion. The table has tens of thousands of clones, around 92% seen once. V shed 4 bases and J shed 4 bases, with 12 bases lying between them. Germline CDR1 SGDLS, CDR2 YYNGEE. The CDR3 extends over 14 amino acids. The specimen comprised peripheral blood, sampled in the third trimester of pregnancy. The sequence derives from a female donor in good health, enrolled as a control in a pregnancy study. This sequence joins TRBV9 and TRBJ1-5; TRBD1 might be the D (5 bases). The CDR3 here is CASSSTDNNQPQHF. CDR3 coding DNA: TGTGCCAGCAGCTCCACGGACAATAATCAGCCCCAGCATTTT.